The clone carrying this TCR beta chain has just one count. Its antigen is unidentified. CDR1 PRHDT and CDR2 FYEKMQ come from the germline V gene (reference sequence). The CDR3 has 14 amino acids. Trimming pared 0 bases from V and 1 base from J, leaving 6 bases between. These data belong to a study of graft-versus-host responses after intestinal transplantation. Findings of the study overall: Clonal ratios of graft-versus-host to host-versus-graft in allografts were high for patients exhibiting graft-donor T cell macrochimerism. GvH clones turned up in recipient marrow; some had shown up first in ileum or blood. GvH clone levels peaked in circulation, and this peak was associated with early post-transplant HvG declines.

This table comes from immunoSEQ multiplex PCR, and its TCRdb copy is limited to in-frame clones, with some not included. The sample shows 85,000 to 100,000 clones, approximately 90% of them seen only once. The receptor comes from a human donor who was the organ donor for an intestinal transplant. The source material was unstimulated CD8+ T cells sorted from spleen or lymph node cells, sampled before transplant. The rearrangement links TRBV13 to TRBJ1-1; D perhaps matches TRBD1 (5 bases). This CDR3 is CASSLGQGNTEAFF. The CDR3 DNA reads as TGTGCCAGCAGCTTAGGTCAGGGGAACACTGAAGCTTTCTTT.